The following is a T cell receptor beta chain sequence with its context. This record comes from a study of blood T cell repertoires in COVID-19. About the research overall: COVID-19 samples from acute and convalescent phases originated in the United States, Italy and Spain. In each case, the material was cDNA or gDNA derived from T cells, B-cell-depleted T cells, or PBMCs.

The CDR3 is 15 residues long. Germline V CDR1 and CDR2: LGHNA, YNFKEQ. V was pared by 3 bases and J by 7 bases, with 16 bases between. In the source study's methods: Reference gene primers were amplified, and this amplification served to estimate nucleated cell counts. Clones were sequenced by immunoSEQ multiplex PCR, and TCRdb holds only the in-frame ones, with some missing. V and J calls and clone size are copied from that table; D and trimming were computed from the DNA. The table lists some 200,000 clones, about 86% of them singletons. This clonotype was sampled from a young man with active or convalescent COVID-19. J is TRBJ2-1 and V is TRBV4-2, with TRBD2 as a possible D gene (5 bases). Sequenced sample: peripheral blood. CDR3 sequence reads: CASSQPDSFLNEQFF. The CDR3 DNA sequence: TGTGCCAGCAGCCAGCCGGACTCCTTCCTAAATGAGCAGTTCTTC.